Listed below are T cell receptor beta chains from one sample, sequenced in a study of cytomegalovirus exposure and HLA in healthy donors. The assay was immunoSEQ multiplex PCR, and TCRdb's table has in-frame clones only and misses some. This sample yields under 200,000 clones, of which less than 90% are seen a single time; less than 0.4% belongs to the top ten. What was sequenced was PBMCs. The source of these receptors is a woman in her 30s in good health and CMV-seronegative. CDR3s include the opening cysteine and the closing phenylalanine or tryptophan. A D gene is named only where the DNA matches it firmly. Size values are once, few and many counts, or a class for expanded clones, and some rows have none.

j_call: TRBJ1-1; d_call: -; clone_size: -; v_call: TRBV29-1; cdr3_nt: TGCAGCGTTGATCTGTGGGGGGGGACTGAAGCTTTCTTT; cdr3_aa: CSVDLWGGTEAFF
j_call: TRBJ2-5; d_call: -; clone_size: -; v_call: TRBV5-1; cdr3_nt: TGCGCCAGCAGACGCGGCGCAAATTCCGAGACCCAGTACTTC; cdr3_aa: CASRRGANSETQYF
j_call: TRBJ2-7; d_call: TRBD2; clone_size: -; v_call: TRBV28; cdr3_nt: TGTGCCAGCAGCCAAGGACTAGTCATCCCCTACGAGCAGTACTTC; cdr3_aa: CASSQGLVIPYEQYF
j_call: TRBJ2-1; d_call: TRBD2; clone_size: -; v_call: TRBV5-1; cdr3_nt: TGCGCCAGCAGCGGGACTAGCGGGAGTCAGAGTGAGCAGTTCTTC; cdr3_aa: CASSGTSGSQSEQFF
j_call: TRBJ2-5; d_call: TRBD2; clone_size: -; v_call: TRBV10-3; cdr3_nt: TGTGCCACGGGGACTAGCGGGGGCCAAGAGACCCAGTACTTC; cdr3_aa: CATGTSGGQETQYF
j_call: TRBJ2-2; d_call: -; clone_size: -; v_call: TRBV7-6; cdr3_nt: TGTGCCAGCAGCTGGGGGCAGGGGAACACCGGGGAGCTGTTTTTT; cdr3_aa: CASSWGQGNTGELFF
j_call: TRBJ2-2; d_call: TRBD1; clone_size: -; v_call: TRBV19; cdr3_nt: TGTGCCATCTCACAGGGGGCCGCCGGGGAGCTGTTTTTT; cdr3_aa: CAISQGAAGELFF
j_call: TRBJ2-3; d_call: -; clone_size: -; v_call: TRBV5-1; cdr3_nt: TGCGCCAGCAGCTTGGGACGGGAGTTTTCAGATACGCAGTATTTT; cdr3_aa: CASSLGREFSDTQYF
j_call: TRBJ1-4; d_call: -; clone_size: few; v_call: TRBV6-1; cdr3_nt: TGTGCCAGCAGTGGCCCGGGACACCAAGCAACTAATGAAAAACTGTTTTTT; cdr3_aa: CASSGPGHQATNEKLFF
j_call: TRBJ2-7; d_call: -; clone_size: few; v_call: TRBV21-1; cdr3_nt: TGTGCCAGCAGTAAGTCTAACGGGACAGGGCCCTACGAGCAGTACTTC; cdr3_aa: CASSKSNGTGPYEQYF
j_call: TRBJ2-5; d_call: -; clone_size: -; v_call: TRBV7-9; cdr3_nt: TGTGCCAGCAGCTTACTCGAGACCCAGTACTTC; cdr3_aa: CASSLLETQYF
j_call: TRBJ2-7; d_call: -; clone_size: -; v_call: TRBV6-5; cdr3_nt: TGTGCCAGCAGACGGGACAACTCCTACGAGCAGTACTTC; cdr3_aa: CASRRDNSYEQYF
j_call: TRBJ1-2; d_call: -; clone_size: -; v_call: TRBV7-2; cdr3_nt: TGTGCCAGCAGCTTAGTATCTGGCACTAACTATGGCTACACCTTC; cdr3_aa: CASSLVSGTNYGYTF
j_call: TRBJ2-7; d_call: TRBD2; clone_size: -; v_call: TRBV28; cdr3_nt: TGTGCCAGCTGGGGTAGAGGACTAGCGGGAATATTCTACGAGCAGTACTTC; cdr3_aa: CASWGRGLAGIFYEQYF
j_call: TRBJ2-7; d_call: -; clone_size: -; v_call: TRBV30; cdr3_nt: TGTGCCTGGTCACGTAACCAGGGTCACGAGCAGTACTTC; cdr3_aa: CAWSRNQGHEQYF
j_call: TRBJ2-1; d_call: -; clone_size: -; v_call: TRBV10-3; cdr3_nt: TGTGCCATCAGTGAGTTTTTAGGAGACAGTTTTGGGAATGAGCAGTTCTTC; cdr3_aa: CAISEFLGDSFGNEQFF
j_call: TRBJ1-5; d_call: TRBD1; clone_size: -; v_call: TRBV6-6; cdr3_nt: TGTGCCAGCAGTTACTCCAGGGGGAGCAATCAGCCCCAGCATTTT; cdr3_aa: CASSYSRGSNQPQHF
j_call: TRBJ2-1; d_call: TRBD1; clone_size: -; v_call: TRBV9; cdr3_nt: TGTGCCAGCAGCGTAGCGGCAGGGGGCTTAAATGAGCAGTTCTTC; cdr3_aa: CASSVAAGGLNEQFF
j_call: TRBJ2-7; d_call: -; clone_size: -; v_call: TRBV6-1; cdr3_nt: TGTGCCAGCACCGAGGGCGCCTCCCGTCTCTACGAGCAGTACTTC; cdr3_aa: CASTEGASRLYEQYF
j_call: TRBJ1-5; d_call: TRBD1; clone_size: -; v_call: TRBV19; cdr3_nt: TGTGCCAGTAGCCCGACAGGGGGTGATCAGCCCCAGCATTTT; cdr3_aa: CASSPTGGDQPQHF
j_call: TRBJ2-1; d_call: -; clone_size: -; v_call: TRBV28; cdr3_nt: TGTGCCAGCAGTTACCCTCGGAGGGGGACTAAACAGTTCTTC; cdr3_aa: CASSYPRRGTKQFF
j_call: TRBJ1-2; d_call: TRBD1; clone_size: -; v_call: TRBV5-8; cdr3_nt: TGTGCCAGCAGCTCCGACCAGGGGGCTAAGGGCTACACCTTC; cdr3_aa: CASSSDQGAKGYTF
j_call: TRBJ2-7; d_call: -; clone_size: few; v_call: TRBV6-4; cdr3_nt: TGTGCCAGCAACCCACGAGCCTACGAGCAGTACTTC; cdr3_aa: CASNPRAYEQYF
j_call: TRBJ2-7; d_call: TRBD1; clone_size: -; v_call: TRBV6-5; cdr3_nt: TGTGCCAGCAGTTACGGGACAGGGGAGGGCTACGAGCAGTACTTC; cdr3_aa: CASSYGTGEGYEQYF
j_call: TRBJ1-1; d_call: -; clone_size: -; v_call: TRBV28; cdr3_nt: TGTGCCAGCAGCAATAAGGACTTCTCGGAAGCTTTCTTT; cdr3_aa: CASSNKDFSEAFF
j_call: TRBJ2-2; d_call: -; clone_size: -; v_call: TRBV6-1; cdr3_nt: TGTGCCAGCAGTGAAAGACGGGGTCTCACCGGGGAGCTGTTTTTT; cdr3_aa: CASSERRGLTGELFF
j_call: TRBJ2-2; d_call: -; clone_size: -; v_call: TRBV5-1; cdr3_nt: TGCGCCAGCAGCCTACTTACACAGGGCGACACCGGGGAGCTGTTTTTT; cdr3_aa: CASSLLTQGDTGELFF
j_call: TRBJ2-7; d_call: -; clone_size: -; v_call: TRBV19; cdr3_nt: TGTGCCAGTCCTGGACTCGGGACCTACGAGCAGTACTTC; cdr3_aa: CASPGLGTYEQYF
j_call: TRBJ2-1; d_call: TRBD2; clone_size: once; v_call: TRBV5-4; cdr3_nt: TGTGCCAGCAGCCCAGCCGGGACTAGCACTAGATGGGAGCAGTTCTTC; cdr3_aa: CASSPAGTSTRWEQFF
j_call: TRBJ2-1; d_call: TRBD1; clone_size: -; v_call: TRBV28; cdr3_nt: TGTGCCACCGCGACAGGGGCCGCATACAATGAGCAGTTCTTC; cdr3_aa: CATATGAAYNEQFF
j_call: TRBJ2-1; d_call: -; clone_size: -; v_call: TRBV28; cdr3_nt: TGTGCCAGCCACCCTCTTAGCGGCCCCCAAGGTGAGCAGTTCTTC; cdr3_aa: CASHPLSGPQGEQFF
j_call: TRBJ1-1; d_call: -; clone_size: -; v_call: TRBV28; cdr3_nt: TGTGCCAGCAGTTTACACAGGGCGGCCACTGAAGCTTTCTTT; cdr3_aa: CASSLHRAATEAFF
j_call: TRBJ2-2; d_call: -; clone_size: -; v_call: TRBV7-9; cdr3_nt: TGTGCCAGCAGCTTCCCCCCCCGCGCGAGGGTCACCGGGGAGCTGTTTTTT; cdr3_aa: CASSFPPRARVTGELFF
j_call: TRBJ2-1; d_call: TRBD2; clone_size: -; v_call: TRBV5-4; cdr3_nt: TGTGCCAGCAGCTTCCCTAGCGGGATGTACAATGAGCAGTTCTTC; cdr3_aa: CASSFPSGMYNEQFF
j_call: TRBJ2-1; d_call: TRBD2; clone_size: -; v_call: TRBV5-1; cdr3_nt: TGCGCCAGCAGCTTTTCCGGGACTAGAGTCAATGAGCAGTTCTTC; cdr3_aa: CASSFSGTRVNEQFF
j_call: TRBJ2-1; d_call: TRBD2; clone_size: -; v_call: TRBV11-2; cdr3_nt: TGTGCCAGCAGCCTCGGGGGGGAGTGGGGCAATGAGCAGTTCTTC; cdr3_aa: CASSLGGEWGNEQFF
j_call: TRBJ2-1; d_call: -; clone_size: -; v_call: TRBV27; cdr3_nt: TGTGCCAGCAGCCCCGACAGTATCAGCAATGAGCAGTTCTTC; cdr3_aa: CASSPDSISNEQFF
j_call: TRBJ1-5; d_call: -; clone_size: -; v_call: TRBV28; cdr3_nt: TGTGCCAGCAGTTCGCGTGGGGGCCCCGCTAGGAATCAGCCCCAGCATTTT; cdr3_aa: CASSSRGGPARNQPQHF
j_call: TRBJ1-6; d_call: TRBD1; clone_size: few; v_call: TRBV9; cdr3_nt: TGTGCCAGCAGCCCTCCGGGACAGATTGTCCCCTATAATTCACCCCTCCACTTT; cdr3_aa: CASSPPGQIVPYNSPLHF
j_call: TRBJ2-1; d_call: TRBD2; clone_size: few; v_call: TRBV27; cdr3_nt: TGTGCCAGCAGTCGGGATCGAGCGGGGTCTTACAATGAGCAGTTCTTC; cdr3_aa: CASSRDRAGSYNEQFF
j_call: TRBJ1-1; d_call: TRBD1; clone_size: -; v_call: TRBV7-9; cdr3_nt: TGTGCCAGCACCGCTCTTGGACAGGGGAACACTGAAGCTTTCTTT; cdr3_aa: CASTALGQGNTEAFF
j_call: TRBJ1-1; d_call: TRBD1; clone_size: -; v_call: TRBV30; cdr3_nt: TGTGCCTGGAGCAGGGGACAGTACGTCACTGAAGCTTTCTTT; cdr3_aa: CAWSRGQYVTEAFF
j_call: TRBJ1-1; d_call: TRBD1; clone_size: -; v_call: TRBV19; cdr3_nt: TGTGCCAGTAGTACAACAGGGGGTTTGGCCACTGAAGCTTTCTTT; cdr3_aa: CASSTTGGLATEAFF
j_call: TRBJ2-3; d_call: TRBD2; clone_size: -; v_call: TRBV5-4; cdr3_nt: TGTGCCAGCAGCTTGGCCAAAATAGCGGGGGGGCAATCAGCAGATACGCAGTATTTT; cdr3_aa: CASSLAKIAGGQSADTQYF
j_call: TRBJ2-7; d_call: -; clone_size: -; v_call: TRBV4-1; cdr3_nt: TGCGCCAGCAGCCAACATCTGGGGAGGACCTACGAGCAGTACTTC; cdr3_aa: CASSQHLGRTYEQYF
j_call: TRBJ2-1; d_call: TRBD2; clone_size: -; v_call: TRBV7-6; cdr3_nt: TGTGCCAGCAGCTTTGGAGCGGGGGGGCTTGATAATGAGCAGTTCTTC; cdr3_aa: CASSFGAGGLDNEQFF
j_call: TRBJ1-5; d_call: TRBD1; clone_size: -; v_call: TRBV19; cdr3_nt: TGTGCCAGTAGTAGAGGGACAGGGGGAAGCAATCAGCCCCAGCATTTT; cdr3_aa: CASSRGTGGSNQPQHF
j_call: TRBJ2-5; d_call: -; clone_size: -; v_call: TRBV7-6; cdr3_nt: TGTGCCAGCAGCTTAATGTTGTCACAGGGATCGCAAGAGACCCAGTACTTC; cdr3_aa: CASSLMLSQGSQETQYF
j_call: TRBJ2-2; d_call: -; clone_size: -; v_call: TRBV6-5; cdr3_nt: TGTGCCAGCAGCCCCCGACAGGCGTTTGCAGGGGAGCTGTTTTTT; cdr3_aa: CASSPRQAFAGELFF
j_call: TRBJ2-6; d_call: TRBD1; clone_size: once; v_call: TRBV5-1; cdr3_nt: TGCGCCAGCAGCTTGTTCGGGACAGGGCGCTCTGGGGCCAACGTCCTGACTTTC; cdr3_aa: CASSLFGTGRSGANVLTF
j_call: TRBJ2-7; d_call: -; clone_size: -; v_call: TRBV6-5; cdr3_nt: TGTGCCAGCAGTTACTCGCCTAGCCTCGCCTACGAGCAGTACTTC; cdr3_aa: CASSYSPSLAYEQYF
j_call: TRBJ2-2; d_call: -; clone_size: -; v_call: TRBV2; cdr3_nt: TGTGCCAGCAGCGGACTCCCAACGGGAACCGGGGAGCTGTTTTTT; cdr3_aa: CASSGLPTGTGELFF
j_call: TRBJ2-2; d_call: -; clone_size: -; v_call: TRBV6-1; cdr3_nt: TGTGCCAGCAGTGAGGAGGGGGCGACGAACACCGGGGAGCTGTTTTTT; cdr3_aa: CASSEEGATNTGELFF
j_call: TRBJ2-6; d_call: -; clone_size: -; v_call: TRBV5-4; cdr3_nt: TGTGCCAGCACCAAAGGGGCGGGACAGAGCTCTGGGGCCAACGTCCTGACTTTC; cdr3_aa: CASTKGAGQSSGANVLTF
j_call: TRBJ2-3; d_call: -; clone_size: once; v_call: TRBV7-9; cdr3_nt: TGTGCCAGTATGGAGGGTGCATCCTATAGATATACGCAGTATTTT; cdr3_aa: CASMEGASYRYTQYF
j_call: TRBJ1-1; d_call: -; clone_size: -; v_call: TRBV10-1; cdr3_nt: TGCGCCAGCAGTTCAAACAGGGAGAGGACTGAAGCTTTCTTT; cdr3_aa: CASSSNRERTEAFF
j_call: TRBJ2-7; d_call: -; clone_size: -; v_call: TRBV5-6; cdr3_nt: TGTGCCAGCAGCTCGGATCTGCAGGGGTCCTACGAGCAGTACTTC; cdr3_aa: CASSSDLQGSYEQYF
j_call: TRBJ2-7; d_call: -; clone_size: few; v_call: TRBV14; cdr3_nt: TGTGCCAGCAGCCGGACAGCCACCACCTACGAGCAGTACTTC; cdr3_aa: CASSRTATTYEQYF
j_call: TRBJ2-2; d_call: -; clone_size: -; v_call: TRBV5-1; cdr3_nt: TGCGCCAGCAGCTTGGGGGACACCAGCACCGGGGAGCTGTTTTTT; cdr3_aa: CASSLGDTSTGELFF